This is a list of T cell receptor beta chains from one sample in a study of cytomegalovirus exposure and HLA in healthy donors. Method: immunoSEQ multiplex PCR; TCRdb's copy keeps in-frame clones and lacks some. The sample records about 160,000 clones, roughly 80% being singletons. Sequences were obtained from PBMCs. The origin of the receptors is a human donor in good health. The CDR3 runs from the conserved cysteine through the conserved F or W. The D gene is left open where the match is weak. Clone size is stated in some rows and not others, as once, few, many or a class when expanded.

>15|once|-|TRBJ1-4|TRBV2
CASSDRGTGNEKLFF
TGTGCCAGCAGTGACAGGGGTACGGGTAATGAAAAACTGTTTTTT
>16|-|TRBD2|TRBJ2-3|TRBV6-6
CASSYSVRGGGDTQYF
TGTGCCAGCAGTTACTCAGTTCGCGGGGGGGGAGATACGCAGTATTTT
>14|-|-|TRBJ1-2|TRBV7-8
CASSLEGQSYGYTF
TGTGCCAGCAGCTTAGAGGGGCAGTCCTATGGCTACACCTTC
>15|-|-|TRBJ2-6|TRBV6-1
CASSAGRAGANVLTF
TGTGCCAGCAGTGCCGGCAGGGCTGGGGCCAACGTCCTGACTTTC
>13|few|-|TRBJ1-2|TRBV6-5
CASSSRTDYGYTF
TGTGCCAGCAGTTCCCGGACAGACTATGGCTACACCTTC
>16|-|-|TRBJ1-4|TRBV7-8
CASSLRYESRNEKLFF
TGTGCCAGCAGCTTACGGTACGAGTCGAGGAATGAAAAACTGTTTTTT
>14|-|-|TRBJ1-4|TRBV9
CASSVGAYSEKLFF
TGTGCCAGCAGCGTTGGGGCCTATTCTGAAAAACTGTTTTTT
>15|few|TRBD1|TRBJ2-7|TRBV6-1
CASSGGTGYSYEQYF
TGTGCCAGCAGTGGGGGGACAGGCTACTCCTACGAGCAGTACTTC
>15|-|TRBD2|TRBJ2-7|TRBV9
CASSVGLAGGGEQYF
TGTGCCAGCAGCGTGGGACTAGCGGGGGGTGGAGAGCAGTACTTC
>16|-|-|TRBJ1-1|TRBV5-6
CASGSTITGFGTEAFF
TGTGCCAGCGGATCAACTATCACAGGGTTTGGCACTGAAGCTTTCTTT
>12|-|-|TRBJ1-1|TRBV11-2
CASSLTRAEAFF
TGTGCCAGCAGCTTAACCAGGGCTGAAGCTTTCTTT
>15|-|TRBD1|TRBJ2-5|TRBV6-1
CATRGRQKTGETQYF
TGTGCCACCAGGGGGAGACAAAAAACAGGGGAGACCCAGTACTTC
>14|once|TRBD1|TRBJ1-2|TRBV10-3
CATIPGQGLNGYTF
TGTGCCACGATACCGGGACAGGGTCTGAATGGCTACACCTTC
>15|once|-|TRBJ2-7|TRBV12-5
CASATGTPNAYEQYF
TGTGCTAGTGCCACGGGGACACCGAACGCCTACGAGCAGTACTTC
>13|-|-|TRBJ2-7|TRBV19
CASSINRDYEQYF
TGTGCCAGTAGTATTAACAGGGACTACGAGCAGTACTTC
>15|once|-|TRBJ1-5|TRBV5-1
CASSLAPGSNQPQHF
TGCGCCAGCAGCTTGGCACCAGGTAGCAATCAGCCCCAGCATTTT
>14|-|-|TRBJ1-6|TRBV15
CATSRDLQVPPLHF
TGTGCCACCAGCAGAGATTTACAGGTTCCACCCCTCCACTTT
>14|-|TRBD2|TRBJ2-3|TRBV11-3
CASSSRGAVDTQYF
TGTGCCAGCAGCTCGCGGGGGGCGGTAGATACGCAGTATTTT
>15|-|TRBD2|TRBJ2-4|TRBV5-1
CASSLSGGGKNIQYF
TGCGCCAGCAGCTTGAGCGGGGGAGGCAAAAACATTCAGTACTTC
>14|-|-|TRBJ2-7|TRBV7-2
CASSLESETYEQYF
TGTGCCAGCAGCTTAGAATCAGAAACCTACGAGCAGTACTTC
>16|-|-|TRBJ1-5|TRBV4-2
CASSQDNTGRGEPQHF
TGTGCCAGCAGCCAAGATAATACAGGGAGAGGCGAGCCCCAGCATTTT
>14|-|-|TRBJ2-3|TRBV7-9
CASSLAGLQPTQYF
TGTGCCAGCAGCTTAGCAGGACTACAACCTACGCAGTATTTT
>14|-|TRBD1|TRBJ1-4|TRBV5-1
CASSQSGGYEKLFF
TGCGCCAGCAGCCAGTCAGGGGGATATGAAAAACTGTTTTTT
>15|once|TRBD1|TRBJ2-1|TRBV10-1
CASSELGQGTNEQFF
TGCGCCAGCAGTGAGTTGGGACAGGGGACGAATGAGCAGTTCTTC
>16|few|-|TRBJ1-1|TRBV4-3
CASSQKPGRRGTEAFF
TGCGCCAGCAGCCAGAAACCGGGACGGAGGGGCACTGAAGCTTTCTTT
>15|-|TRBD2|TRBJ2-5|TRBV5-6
CASSLNSGGQETQYF
TGTGCCAGCAGCTTAAATAGCGGGGGGCAAGAGACCCAGTACTTC
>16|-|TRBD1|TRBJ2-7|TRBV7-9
CASSWLDRSSSYEQYF
TGTGCCAGCAGCTGGCTGGACAGGTCCAGCTCCTACGAGCAGTACTTC
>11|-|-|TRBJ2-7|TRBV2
CASSVRWEQYF
TGTGCCAGCAGTGTGCGTTGGGAGCAGTACTTC
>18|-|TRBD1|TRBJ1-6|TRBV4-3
CASSQDTGTGTSNSPLHF
TGCGCCAGCAGCCAAGATACCGGGACAGGGACCTCTAATTCACCCCTCCACTTT
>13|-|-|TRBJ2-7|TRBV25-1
CASSVAGSYEQYF
TGTGCCAGCAGTGTGGCGGGTTCATACGAGCAGTACTTC
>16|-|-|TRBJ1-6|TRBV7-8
CASSLEAPGGNSPLHF
TGTGCCAGCAGCTTAGAGGCACCCGGCGGTAATTCACCCCTCCACTTT
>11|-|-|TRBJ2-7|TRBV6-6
CASSQSYEQYF
TGTGCCAGCAGCCAATCCTACGAGCAGTACTTC
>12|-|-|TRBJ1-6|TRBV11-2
CASSSYNSPLHF
TGTGCCAGCAGCTCGTATAATTCACCCCTCCACTTT
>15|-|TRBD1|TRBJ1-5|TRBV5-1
CASSEGTGGNQPQHF
TGCGCCAGCAGCGAAGGGACAGGGGGCAATCAGCCCCAGCATTTT
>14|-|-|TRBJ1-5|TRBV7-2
CASSLATGKQPQHF
TGTGCCAGCAGCTTAGCCACAGGGAAACAGCCCCAGCATTTT
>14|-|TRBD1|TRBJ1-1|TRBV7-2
CASSSGQGVTEAFF
TGTGCCAGCAGCTCAGGACAGGGGGTTACTGAAGCTTTCTTT